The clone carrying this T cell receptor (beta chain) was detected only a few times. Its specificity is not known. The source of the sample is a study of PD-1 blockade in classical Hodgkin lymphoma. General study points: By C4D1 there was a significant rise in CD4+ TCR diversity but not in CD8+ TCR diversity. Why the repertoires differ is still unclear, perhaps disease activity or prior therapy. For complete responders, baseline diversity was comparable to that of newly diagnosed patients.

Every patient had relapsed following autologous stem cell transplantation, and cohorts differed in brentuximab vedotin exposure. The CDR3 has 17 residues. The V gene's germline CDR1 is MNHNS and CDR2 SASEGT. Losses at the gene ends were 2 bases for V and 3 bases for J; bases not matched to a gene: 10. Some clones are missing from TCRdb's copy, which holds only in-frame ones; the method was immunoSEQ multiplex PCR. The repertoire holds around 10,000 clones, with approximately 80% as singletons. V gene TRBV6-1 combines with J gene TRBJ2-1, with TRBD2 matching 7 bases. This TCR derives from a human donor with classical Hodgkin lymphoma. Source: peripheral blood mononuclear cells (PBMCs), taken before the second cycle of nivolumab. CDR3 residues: CASSEFPPGGIYNEQFF. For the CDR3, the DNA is TGTGCCAGCAGTGAATTCCCCCCGGGAGGAATCTACAATGAGCAGTTCTTC.